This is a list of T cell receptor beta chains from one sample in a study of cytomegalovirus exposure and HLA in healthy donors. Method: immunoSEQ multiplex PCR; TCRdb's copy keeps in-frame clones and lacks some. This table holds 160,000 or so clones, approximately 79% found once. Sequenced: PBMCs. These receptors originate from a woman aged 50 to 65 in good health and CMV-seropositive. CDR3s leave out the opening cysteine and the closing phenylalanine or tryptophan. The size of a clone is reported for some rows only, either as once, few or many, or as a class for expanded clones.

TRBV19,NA,ASSKGPGYNEQF
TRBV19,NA,ASSPFRADSSDQPQH
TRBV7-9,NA,ASSTLGRGVGSPEAF
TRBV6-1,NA,ASRVQGIQIRPY
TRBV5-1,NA,ASRPLTGQGASEQY
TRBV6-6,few,ASSYSRDRDNEQF
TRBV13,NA,ASSIYPLYEQY
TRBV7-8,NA,ASSRGQGTSYEQY
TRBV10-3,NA,AIGDINTGELF
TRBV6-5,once,ASSYGQAGPGYT
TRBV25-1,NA,ASSRLAGGPGY
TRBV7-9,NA,ASSRGMNEQF
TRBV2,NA,ASSAQAGTSYGYT
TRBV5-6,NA,ASSLGLPGDQPQH
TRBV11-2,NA,ASSHQGNSPLH
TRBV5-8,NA,ASSEGHVRNSPLH
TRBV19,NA,ASSHRASKGGNEKLF
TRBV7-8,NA,ASSLRSAGGSGEQY
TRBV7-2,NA,ASSSQPRRGGRSEQF
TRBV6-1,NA,ASSEGPYEQY
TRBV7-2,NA,ASSPSSGKNEKLF
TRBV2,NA,ASSSADRAITDTQY
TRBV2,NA,ASQTGQGNTEAF
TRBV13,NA,ASSFPGQGDTEAF
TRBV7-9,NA,ASSPDGWGHNQPQH
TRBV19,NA,ASSLRSTSGVLYNEQF